The 18 T cell receptor beta chains in this list originate from one sample, sequenced in a study of cytomegalovirus exposure and HLA in healthy donors. The PCR ran on 60 Vbeta and 13 Jbeta primers. Produced via immunoSEQ multiplex PCR; TCRdb's table is partial and in-frame only. The specimen's table records 200,000 to 250,000 clones. Material for sequencing was PBMCs. The source is a girl between 2 and 10 years old in good health and CMV-seropositive.

The genes are TRBV5-1 and TRBJ2-3, with 8 bases lining up with TRBD2. This CDR3 is 15 amino acids long. Germline V CDR1 and CDR2: SGHRS, YFSETQ. The J segment lost 4 bases and the V segment lost 3 bases, leaving 7 bases of the junction unmatched. CDR3 nucleotides: TGCGCCAGCAGCTCGGGGGGGGTGAGGTCAGATACGCAGTATTTT. It specifies CASSSGGVRSDTQYF.

The V and J genes are TRBV5-1 and TRBJ2-7; D is perhaps TRBD1 (5 bases). CDR1 and CDR2 from the germline V gene are SGHRS and YFSETQ. V lost 4 bases and J 3 bases, leaving 17 bases between the germline ends. The CDR3 is made up of 15 amino acids. The DNA for the CDR3 is TGCGCCAGCAGCCTAAATCCAGGGCTTGTCTACGAGCAGTACTTC. Amino acid sequence: CASSLNPGLVYEQYF.

J is TRBJ2-7 and V is TRBV4-1; D unresolved. The CDR3 runs to 12 residues. V was shortened by 6 bases and J by 0 bases, with 6 bases between the two germline ends. Germline V gene data show CDR1 as MGHRA and CDR2 as YSYEKL. CDR3 amino acids: CASSSSSYEQYF. In nucleotides, the CDR3 is TGCGCCAGCAGTTCCAGCTCCTACGAGCAGTACTTC.

The rearrangement links TRBV11-1 to TRBJ2-7; 10 nucleotides match TRBD2. The CDR3 sequence is 15 residues long. Germline CDR1 reads SGHAT; CDR2 reads FQDESV (reference sequence). Trimming at V came to 1 base and at J to 3 bases, leaving 3 bases not matched to a gene. The CDR3 DNA sequence: TGTGCCAGCAGCTTAGTGGGGACTAGCGACTACGAGCAGTACTTC. Translation: CASSLVGTSDYEQYF.

The rearrangement uses TRBV28 and TRBJ2-7, with D possibly matching TRBD1 (5 bases). Germline V gene sequence: CDR1 MDHEN, CDR2 SYDVKM. This CDR3 spans 12 amino acids. V lost 5 bases and J lost 3, with 8 bases in between. The CDR3 DNA reads TGTGCCAGCAGTCTGACAGACTACGAGCAGTACTTC. This codes for CASSLTDYEQYF.

The chain joins TRBV18 to TRBJ2-6, with D maybe TRBD1 (6 bases). V gave up 0 bases and J gave up 2 bases, with 8 bases separating them. Germline loops: CDR1 KGHSH, CDR2 LQKENI. The CDR3 loop spans 16 amino acids. This chain's CDR3 is CASSPPSGAGANVLTF. In nucleotides, the CDR3 is TGTGCCAGCTCACCACCGTCAGGGGCTGGGGCCAACGTCCTGACTTTC. The full variable domain, in which reference TRBV18 and TRBJ2-6 provide the parts outside the CDR3, is NAGVMQNPRHLVRRRGQEARLRCSPMKGHSHVYWYRQLPEEGLKFMVYLQKENIIDESGMPKERFSAEFPKEGPSILRIQQVVRGDSAAYFCASSPPSGAGANVLTFGAGSRLTVL.

The chain uses TRBV6-6 and TRBJ1-2, with D possibly TRBD1 on 5 matching bases. Germline CDR1 reads MNHNY; CDR2 reads SVGAGI (reference sequence). The V end lost 0 bases, the J end lost 7 bases, and 12 bases lay between the germline ends. The CDR3 totals 14 residues. The DNA for the CDR3 is TGTGCCAGCAGTTACTCGACTCCTGGGGCTGGCTACACCTTC. Its translation: CASSYSTPGAGYTF.

The rearrangement uses TRBV28 and TRBJ2-7, with 8 bases matching TRBD2. The V segment lost 8 bases and the J segment 0 bases; nucleotides outside the gene matches: 9. The V gene's germline CDR1 is MDHEN and CDR2 SYDVKM. The CDR3 length is 15 residues. CDR3 in amino acids: CASQLPAGASYEQYF. The CDR3 nucleotides read TGTGCCAGCCAACTCCCAGCGGGAGCCTCCTACGAGCAGTACTTC.

V usage is TRBV6-5 and J usage is TRBJ1-2, with D hard to call. Germline values: CDR1 MNHEY, CDR2 SVGAGI. Trimming shortened V by 0 bases and J by 0 bases, and 8 bases separated the two germline ends. The CDR3 contains 15 residues. CDR3 sequence: CASSYSALANYGYTF. In nucleotides, the CDR3 is TGTGCCAGCAGTTACTCAGCGTTAGCTAACTATGGCTACACCTTC.

The gene calls are TRBV28 and TRBJ1-4; TRBD1 is a possible D gene (5 bases). Germline V gene sequence: CDR1 MDHEN, CDR2 SYDVKM. Trimming cost V 7 bases and J 4 bases, with 13 bases left between them. The CDR3 runs to 14 residues. In DNA, the CDR3 is TGTGCCAGCATTCAAACAGGTGATAATGAAAAACTGTTTTTT. It encodes CASIQTGDNEKLFF. The complete variable domain, with remaining parts taken from reference TRBV28 and TRBJ1-4, reads DVKVTQSSRYLVKRTGEKVFLECVQDMDHENMFWYRQDPGLGLRLIYFSYDVKMKEKGDIPEGYSVSREKKERFSLILESASTNQTSMYLCASIQTGDNEKLFFGSGTQLSVL.

The V and J genes are TRBV27 and TRBJ2-7; the D gene is possibly TRBD1 (5 bases). V lost 5 bases to trimming and J lost 5 bases, with 16 bases between them. Per germline, CDR1 MNHEY and CDR2 SMNVEV (reference sequence). The CDR3 is made up of 14 amino acids. The DNA of the CDR3 is TGTGCCAGCAGTCGCGGACAAAACGCAGACGAGCAGTACTTC. Residues: CASSRGQNADEQYF.

V is TRBV10-3 and J is TRBJ2-6, with 7 bases identical to TRBD1. From germline, CDR1 is ENHRY and CDR2 SYGVKD. This CDR3 contains 17 residues. After removal of 0 bases from V and 0 bases from J, the junction contained 2 bases not matched to a gene. CDR3 protein: CAISESGDSSGANVLTF. DNA of the CDR3: TGTGCCATCAGTGAGTCGGGGGACAGCTCTGGGGCCAACGTCCTGACTTTC.

The chain is built from TRBV7-9 and TRBJ2-2; D is ambiguous. Trimming stripped 1 base from V and 5 bases from J, with 5 bases between. Germline V gives CDR1 SEHNR, CDR2 FQNEAQ (reference sequence). The CDR3 is made up of 13 amino acids. The CDR3 region is CASSLGGTGELFF. The CDR3 DNA sequence: TGTGCCAGCAGCTTAGGAGGAACCGGGGAGCTGTTTTTT.

The rearrangement links TRBV5-8 to TRBJ2-7, with 10 bases identical to TRBD1. Germline V gives CDR1 SGHTS, CDR2 YDEGEE. The CDR3 totals 14 residues. V shed 4 bases, J shed 5 bases, and the junction held 6 bases outside the gene matches. Written as DNA, the CDR3 is TGTGCCAGCAGCCCTCCGACAGGGGGCCACGAGCAGTACTTC. This codes for CASSPPTGGHEQYF.

The V gene is TRBV4-1, the J gene TRBJ2-5, with D possibly matching TRBD1 (5 bases). The J call may be in error: the DNA end matches TRBJ2-7 better. The length of the CDR3 is 14 residues. CDR1 and CDR2 (germline): MGHRA, YSYEKL. CDR3: CASSPHRNSYEQYF. The CDR3 DNA follows: TGCGCCAGCAGCCCTCACAGGAATTCCTACGAGCAGTACTTC.

The CDR3 is CASSPLAGVQYF. The DNA for the CDR3 is TGTGCCAGCAGTCCTCTAGCGGGAGTGCAGTACTTC. The chain recombines TRBV28 with TRBJ2-7; TRBD2 matches at 10 bases. The CDR3 runs 12 residues. Losses at the gene ends were 5 bases for V and 9 bases for J; bases not matched to a gene: 4. CDR1 and CDR2 from the germline V gene are MDHEN and SYDVKM.

The chain employs TRBV7-9 and TRBJ2-7; 10 bases map to TRBD1. Germline V lookup: CDR1 SEHNR, CDR2 FQNEAQ (reference sequence). The CDR3 is 14 amino acids. The V gene end was trimmed by 5 bases and the J gene end by 2 bases; junction bases not matched to a gene: 3. CDR3 DNA: TGTGCCAGCAGCCCAGGGACAGGGGCCTACGAGCAGTACTTC. This sequence encodes CASSPGTGAYEQYF.

This rearrangement joins TRBV2 to TRBJ1-2; D uncertain. CDR3 length equals 15 residues. CDR1 SNHLY and CDR2 FYNNEI come from the germline V gene. Trimming pared 6 bases from V and 8 bases from J, leaving 22 bases between. DNA of the CDR3: TGTGCCAGCAGGCCCCTCCCCAATATAATTCAGGGCTACACCTTC. This translates into CASRPLPNIIQGYTF.